This T cell receptor (beta chain) was profiled in a study of cytotoxic CD8 clonotypes in ibrutinib-treated CLL. Study-wide findings and caveats: Treatment saw public clonotypes, which were uncommon, either contract or stay stable. Clonality (at baseline) was higher than in age-matched healthy donors and tracked circulating CD8+ T-cell counts.

This clone was counted only a few times. The antigen remains undetermined. The V and J ends lost 3 bases and 6 bases respectively, with 15 bases between them. The CDR3 length is 15 residues. Germline CDR1 and CDR2: MDHEN and SYDVKM. Sequencing was designed to attain a depth spanning 1 in 200,000 to 1 in 1 million T cells. The protocol was immunoSEQ multiplex PCR, while the TCRdb copy is restricted to in-frame clones and leaves out a portion. The table lists 130,000 or so clones, 60% to 80% of them singletons, with roughly a quarter in the top ten. The input for sequencing was PBMCs, taken after 12 months of ibrutinib treatment. This rearrangement joins TRBV28 to TRBJ1-5, with D possibly TRBD1 on 5 matching bases. The sequence was obtained from a human donor with chronic lymphocytic leukemia. The CDR3 spells CASSFSPGFGQPQHF. CDR3 bases: TGTGCCAGCAGTTTTTCCCCAGGGTTCGGTCAGCCCCAGCATTTT. The full variable domain, completed using reference TRBV28 and TRBJ1-5, is DVKVTQSSRYLVKRTGEKVFLECVQDMDHENMFWYRQDPGLGLRLIYFSYDVKMKEKGDIPEGYSVSREKKERFSLILESASTNQTSMYLCASSFSPGFGQPQHFGDGTRLSIL.